The source of this TCR beta chain is a study of control samples from healthy donors and cancer patients. The assay was immunoSEQ multiplex PCR, and TCRdb's table has in-frame clones only and misses some. The sample records a few hundred thousand clones, 80% to 95% being singletons. The CDR3 has 13 amino acids. The germline CDR1 and CDR2 sequences are SNHLY and FYNNEI. The germline V and J ends were trimmed by 7 bases and 3 bases, with 10 bases remaining between them. The sequencing sample was made of PBMCs. The sequence was collected from a man in his forties or fifties with head and neck cancer. This chain uses TRBV2 with TRBJ1-5; D unresolved. CDR3 coding DNA: TGTGCCAGCACCGGGCAGTCCAATCAGCCCCAGCATTTT. Translated, it gives CASTGQSNQPQHF.